This record looks at one TCR beta chain sequence and its context. The data were taken from a study of blood T cell repertoires in COVID-19. Profiled with immunoSEQ multiplex PCR; TCRdb holds only in-frame clones, not every one. The repertoire has a few hundred thousand clones, roughly 85% of them found once; the top ten carry roughly 3.6%. The V gene's germline CDR1 is SNHLY and CDR2 FYNNEI. CDR3 length: 16 residues. The J segment lost 1 base and the V segment lost 3 bases, leaving 8 bases of the junction unmatched. This sequence was found in a woman between 18 and 29 years old with acute or convalescent COVID-19. V and J are TRBV2 and TRBJ1-1, with 7 positions matching TRBD1. Sequenced material: peripheral blood. The DNA of the CDR3 is TGTGCCAGCAGTGACATGACAGGGCAATGGAACACTGAAGCTTTCTTT. It is translated as CASSDMTGQWNTEAFF.